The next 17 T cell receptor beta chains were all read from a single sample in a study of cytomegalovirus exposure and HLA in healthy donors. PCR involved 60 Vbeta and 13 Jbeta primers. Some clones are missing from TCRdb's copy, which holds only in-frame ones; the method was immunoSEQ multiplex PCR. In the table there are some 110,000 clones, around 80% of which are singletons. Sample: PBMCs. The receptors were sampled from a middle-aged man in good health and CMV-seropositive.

CDR3 in DNA: TGTGCCATCAGTGAGCCTGACGGAGATGGCTACACCTTC. Its protein is CAISEPDGDGYTF. The chain employs TRBV10-3 and TRBJ1-2; unclear D gene. This CDR3 contains 13 residues. The V end lost 2 bases, the J end lost 6 bases, and 10 bases lay between the germline ends. Germline V gene sequence: CDR1 ENHRY, CDR2 SYGVKD.

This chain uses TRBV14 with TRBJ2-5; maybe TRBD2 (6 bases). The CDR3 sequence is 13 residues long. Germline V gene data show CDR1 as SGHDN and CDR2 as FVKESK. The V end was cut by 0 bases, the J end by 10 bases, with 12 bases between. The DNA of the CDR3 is TGTGCCAGCAGCCAAGATCTCTCGCGGGGCCAGTACTTC. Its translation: CASSQDLSRGQYF.

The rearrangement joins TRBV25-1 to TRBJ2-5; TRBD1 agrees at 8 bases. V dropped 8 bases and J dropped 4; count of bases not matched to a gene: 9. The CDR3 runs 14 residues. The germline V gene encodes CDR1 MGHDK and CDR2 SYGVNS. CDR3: CASGLGQGSETQYF. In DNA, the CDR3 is TGTGCCAGCGGACTCGGACAGGGTTCAGAGACCCAGTACTTC.

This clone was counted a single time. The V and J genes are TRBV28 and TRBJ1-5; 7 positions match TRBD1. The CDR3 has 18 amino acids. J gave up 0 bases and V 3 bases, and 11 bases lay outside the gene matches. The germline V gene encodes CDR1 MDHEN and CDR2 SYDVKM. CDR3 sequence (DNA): TGTGCCAGCAGTTTTGCACGGACAGGTGCCTATAGCAATCAGCCCCAGCATTTT. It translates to CASSFARTGAYSNQPQHF.

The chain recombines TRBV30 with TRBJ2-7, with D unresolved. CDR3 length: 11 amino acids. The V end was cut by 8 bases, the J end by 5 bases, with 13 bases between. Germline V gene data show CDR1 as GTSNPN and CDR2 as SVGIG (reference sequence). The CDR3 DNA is TGTGCCGACCTAGGTGCTGACGAGCAGTACTTC. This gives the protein CADLGADEQYF.

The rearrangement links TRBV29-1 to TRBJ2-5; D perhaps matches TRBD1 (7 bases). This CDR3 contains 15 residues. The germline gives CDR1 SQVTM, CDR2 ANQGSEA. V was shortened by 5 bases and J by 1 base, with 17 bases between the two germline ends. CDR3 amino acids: CSVSGRTGPQETQYF. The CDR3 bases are TGCAGCGTTTCAGGGAGGACAGGCCCCCAAGAGACCCAGTACTTC.

The CDR3 reads CASSSQVAVQETQYF. The DNA of the CDR3 is TGTGCCAGCAGCTCGCAGGTAGCGGTACAAGAGACCCAGTACTTC. The V gene is TRBV7-2, the J gene TRBJ2-5, with a weak D call TRBD2 (6 bases). Trimming took 4 bases from V and 2 from J, leaving 14 bases between them. This CDR3 has 15 residues. The germline V gene encodes CDR1 SGHTA and CDR2 FQGNSA.

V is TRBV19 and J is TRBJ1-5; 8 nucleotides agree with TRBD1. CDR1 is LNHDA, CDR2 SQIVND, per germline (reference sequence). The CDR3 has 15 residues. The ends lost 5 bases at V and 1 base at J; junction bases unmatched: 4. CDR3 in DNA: TGTGCCAGTAGTCTACAGGGGGGGAGCAATCAGCCCCAGCATTTT. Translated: CASSLQGGSNQPQHF.

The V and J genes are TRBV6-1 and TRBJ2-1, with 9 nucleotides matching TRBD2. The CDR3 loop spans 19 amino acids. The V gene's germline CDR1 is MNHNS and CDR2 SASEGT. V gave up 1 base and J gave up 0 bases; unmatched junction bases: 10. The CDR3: CASSEGDQRGDLSYNEQFF. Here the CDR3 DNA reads TGTGCCAGCAGTGAAGGCGACCAGCGGGGGGACCTCTCCTACAATGAGCAGTTCTTC.

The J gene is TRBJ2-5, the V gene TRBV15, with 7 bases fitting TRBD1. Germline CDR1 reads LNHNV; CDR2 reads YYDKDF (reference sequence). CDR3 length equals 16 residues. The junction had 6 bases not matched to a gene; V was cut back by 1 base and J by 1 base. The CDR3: CATSRGDRDSQETQYF. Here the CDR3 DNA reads TGTGCCACCAGCAGAGGCGACCGGGACAGCCAAGAGACCCAGTACTTC. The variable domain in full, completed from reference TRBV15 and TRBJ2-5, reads DAMVIQNPRYQVTQFGKPVTLSCSQTLNHNVMYWYQQKSSQAPKLLFHYYDKDFNNEADTPDNFQSRRPNTSFCFLDIRSPGLGDTAMYLCATSRGDRDSQETQYFGPGTRLLVL.

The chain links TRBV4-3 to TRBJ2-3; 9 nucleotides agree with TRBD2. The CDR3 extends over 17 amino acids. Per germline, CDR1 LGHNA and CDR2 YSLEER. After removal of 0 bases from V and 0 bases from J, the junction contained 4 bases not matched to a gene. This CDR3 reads CASSQEGAGGSTDTQYF. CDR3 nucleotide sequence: TGCGCCAGCAGCCAAGAAGGGGCGGGGGGGAGCACAGATACGCAGTATTTT.

The CDR3 protein is CASSRLGGPNYEQYF. The CDR3 nucleotides are TGTGCCAGCAGTAGGCTAGGGGGCCCTAACTACGAGCAGTACTTC. This chain connects TRBV6-5 to TRBJ2-7, with 7 bases fitting TRBD1. The CDR3 length is 15 residues. Germline V gene lookup returns CDR1 MNHEY and CDR2 SVGAGI. V trimming: 5 bases; J trimming: 3 bases; junction bases outside the gene matches: 10.

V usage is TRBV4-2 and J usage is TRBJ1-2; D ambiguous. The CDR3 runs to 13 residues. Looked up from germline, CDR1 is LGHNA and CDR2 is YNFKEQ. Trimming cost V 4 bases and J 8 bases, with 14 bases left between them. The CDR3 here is CASSPQEGRGYTF. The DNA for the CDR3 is TGTGCCAGCAGCCCCCAGGAGGGCCGGGGCTACACCTTC.

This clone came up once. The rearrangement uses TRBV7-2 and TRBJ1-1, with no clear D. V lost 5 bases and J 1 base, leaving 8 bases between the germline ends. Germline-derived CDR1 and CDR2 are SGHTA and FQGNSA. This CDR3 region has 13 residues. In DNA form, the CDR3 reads TGTGCCAGCAGCCGCCAGTGGAACACTGAAGCTTTCTTT. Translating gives CASSRQWNTEAFF.

Here the CDR3 DNA reads TGTGCCAGCAACCACAGGGGGTGGGGGACTGAAGCTTTCTTT. Amino acids: CASNHRGWGTEAFF. V and J are TRBV21-1 and TRBJ1-1; TRBD1 was called by the table and not checked on the DNA. TRBV21-1 is a pseudogene locus. The CDR3 length is 14 residues.

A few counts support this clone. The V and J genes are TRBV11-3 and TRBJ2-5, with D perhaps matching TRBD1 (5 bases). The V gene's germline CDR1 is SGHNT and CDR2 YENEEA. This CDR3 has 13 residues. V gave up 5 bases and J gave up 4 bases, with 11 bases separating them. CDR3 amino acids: CASSLQGPETQYF. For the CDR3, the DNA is TGTGCCAGCAGCCTCCAGGGTCCAGAGACCCAGTACTTC.

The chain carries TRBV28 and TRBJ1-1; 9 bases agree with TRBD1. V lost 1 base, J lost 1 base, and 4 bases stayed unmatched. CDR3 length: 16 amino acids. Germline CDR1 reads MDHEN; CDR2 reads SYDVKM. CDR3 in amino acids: CASSLLSGQGNTEAFF. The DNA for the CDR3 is TGTGCCAGCAGTTTATTGTCGGGACAGGGGAACACTGAAGCTTTCTTT.